A selection of T cell receptor beta chains follows, all from one sample in a study of brain T cells in children with intractable seizures. The data were produced by immunoSEQ multiplex PCR, yet TCRdb's version contains in-frame clones alone and is incomplete. The sample contains under 400,000 clones, 93% of which appear only once. Sequencing used peripheral blood, obtained roughly 5 months after surgery. The source is a boy under three years old with tuberous sclerosis and intractable seizures. Both conserved end residues are part of each CDR3.

J | V | CDR3
TRBJ2-7 | TRBV10-3 | CATTDSYEQYF
TRBJ2-6 | TRBV30 | CAWDLRGQGLVGANVLTF
TRBJ2-3 | TRBV6-5 | CASSLDSTDTQYF
TRBJ2-7 | TRBV6-1 | CASSGPGLAGADEQYF
TRBJ2-1 | TRBV19 | CASSIGGGRSYNEQFF
TRBJ1-4 | TRBV20-1 | CSASRQGAKVTNEKLFF
TRBJ2-2 | TRBV4-2 | CASRTSGTPLGTGELFF
TRBJ2-1 | TRBV13 | CASSLVAGGPEFF
TRBJ2-1 | TRBV10-1 | CASSESDNYNEQFF
TRBJ2-3 | TRBV5-1 | CASSFRLAFSTDTQYF
TRBJ1-2 | TRBV14 | CASSQLTNYGYTF
TRBJ1-6 | TRBV6-2/TRBV6-3 | CASSPTARRGNSPLHF
TRBJ2-7 | TRBV7-3 | CASKRAPYEQYF
TRBJ1-1 | TRBV7-2 | CASSFNPTTEAFF
TRBJ1-3 | TRBV7-2 | CASSPHPGDTIYF
TRBJ2-2 | TRBV19 | CASSIDSSGTVGELFF
TRBJ2-2 | TRBV10-2 | CASSVRGGTGELFF
TRBJ1-2 | TRBV6-5 | CASSYTSTGGNYGYTF
TRBJ2-5 | TRBV6-5 | CASSYEDQETQYF
TRBJ2-3 | TRBV2 | CASSETDLTDTQYF
TRBJ1-6 | TRBV27 | CASSPTWGTYNSPLHF
TRBJ1-6 | TRBV7-9 | CASSPGDSPLHF
TRBJ2-5 | TRBV18 | CASSPPTRASGETQYF
TRBJ1-5 | TRBV10-3 | CAISESWQDSNQPQHF
TRBJ1-2 | TRBV29-1 | CSVGGHYGYTF
TRBJ2-7 | TRBV7-6 | CASSLPQDGPYEQYF
TRBJ1-1 | TRBV19 | CASSTLTGVSGEAFF
TRBJ2-3 | TRBV6-1 | CASSDDSLGRDTQYF
TRBJ1-2 | TRBV7-9 | CASSFVAPNYGYTF
TRBJ2-7 | TRBV27 | CASTGQGKGSYEQYF
TRBJ1-5 | TRBV6-6 | CASSLDQASNQPQHF
TRBJ2-5 | TRBV3-1/TRBV3-2 | CASSYLEGAFQETQYF